This note documents a single TCR beta chain sequence. Its cognate antigen is unknown. Use of 60 Vbeta and 13 Jbeta primers characterized the PCR. Using immunoSEQ multiplex PCR, the repertoire was profiled, and TCRdb retains in-frame clones only, with some absent. The sample lists about 160,000 clones, over 80% occurring once. Looked up from germline, CDR1 is SGHVS and CDR2 is FQNEAQ. The CDR3 runs 14 residues. V shed 7 bases, J shed 4 bases, and the junction held 9 bases outside the gene matches. The sample comes from a study of cytomegalovirus exposure and HLA in healthy donors. Points from the study as a whole: What TCR beta sequences reportedly achieved was accurate prediction of HLA-A and HLA-B alleles in most subjects.

The V and J genes are TRBV7-8 and TRBJ1-1; 7 positions agree with TRBD1. Sequenced input: PBMCs. The receptor was isolated from a woman younger than 35 in good health and CMV-seronegative. CDR3 loop: CASTLAGGVTEAFF. CDR3 nucleotide sequence: TGTGCCAGCACGCTGGCAGGGGGAGTCACTGAAGCTTTCTTT.